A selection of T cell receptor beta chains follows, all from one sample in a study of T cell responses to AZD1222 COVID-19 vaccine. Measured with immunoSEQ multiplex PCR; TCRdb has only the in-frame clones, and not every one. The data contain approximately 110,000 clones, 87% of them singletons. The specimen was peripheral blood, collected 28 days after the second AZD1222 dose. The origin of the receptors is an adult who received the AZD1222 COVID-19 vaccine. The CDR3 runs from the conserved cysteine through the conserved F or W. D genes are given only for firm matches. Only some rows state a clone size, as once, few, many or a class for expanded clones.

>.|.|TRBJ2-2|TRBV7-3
CASSWGSSNTGELFF
TGTGCCAGCAGCTGGGGGAGCTCGAACACCGGGGAGCTGTTTTTT
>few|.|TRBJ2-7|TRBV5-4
CASSRGGNSYEQYF
TGTGCCAGCAGTCGGGGAGGAAACTCCTACGAGCAGTACTTC
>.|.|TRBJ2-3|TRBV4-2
CASSQDGQSVADTQYF
TGTGCCAGCAGCCAAGATGGGCAGTCGGTTGCAGATACGCAGTATTTT
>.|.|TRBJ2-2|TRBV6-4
CASSDWLNTGELFF
TGTGCCAGCAGTGACTGGCTAAACACCGGGGAGCTGTTTTTT
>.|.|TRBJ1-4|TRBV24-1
CATSDSPDEKLFF
TGTGCCACCAGTGATTCGCCTGATGAAAAACTGTTTTTT
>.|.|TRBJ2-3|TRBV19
CASSRQSGTDTQYF
TGTGCCAGTAGTAGGCAGTCGGGCACAGATACGCAGTATTTT
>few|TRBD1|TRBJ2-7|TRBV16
CASSPQGVYEQYF
TGTGCCAGCAGCCCACAGGGGGTCTACGAGCAGTACTTC
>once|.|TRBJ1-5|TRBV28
CASSSPPYRNQPQHF
TGTGCCAGCAGTTCCCCCCCGTATCGCAATCAGCCCCAGCATTTT
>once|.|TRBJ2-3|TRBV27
CASTGHSSTDTQYF
TGTGCCAGCACGGGGCACAGTAGCACAGATACGCAGTATTTT
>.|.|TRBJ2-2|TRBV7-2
CASSLSAGELFF
TGTGCCAGCAGCTTATCCGCCGGGGAGCTGTTTTTT
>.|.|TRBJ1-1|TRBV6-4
CATEEAFF
TGTGCCACAGAGGAAGCTTTCTTT
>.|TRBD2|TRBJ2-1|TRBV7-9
CASSLAEGLAGPNNEQFF
TGTGCCAGCAGCTTAGCGGAGGGACTAGCGGGGCCAAACAATGAGCAGTTCTTC
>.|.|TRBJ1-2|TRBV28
CASSSNMNYGYTF
TGTGCCAGCAGTTCCAACATGAACTATGGCTACACCTTC
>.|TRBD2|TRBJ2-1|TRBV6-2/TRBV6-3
CASSYLRASGSGNEQFF
TGTGCCAGCAGTTACTTGAGGGCTAGCGGAAGTGGCAATGAGCAGTTCTTC
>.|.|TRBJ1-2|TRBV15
CATSRDIAGTMGQDGYTF
TGTGCCACCAGCAGAGATATCGCCGGGACGATGGGGCAGGATGGCTACACCTTC
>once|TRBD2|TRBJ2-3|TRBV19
CASSMLAGTTDTQYF
TGTGCCAGTAGTATGTTAGCGGGGACCACAGATACGCAGTATTTT
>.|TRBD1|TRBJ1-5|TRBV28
CASSFRDSHQPQHF
TGTGCCAGCAGTTTCCGGGACAGTCATCAGCCCCAGCATTTT